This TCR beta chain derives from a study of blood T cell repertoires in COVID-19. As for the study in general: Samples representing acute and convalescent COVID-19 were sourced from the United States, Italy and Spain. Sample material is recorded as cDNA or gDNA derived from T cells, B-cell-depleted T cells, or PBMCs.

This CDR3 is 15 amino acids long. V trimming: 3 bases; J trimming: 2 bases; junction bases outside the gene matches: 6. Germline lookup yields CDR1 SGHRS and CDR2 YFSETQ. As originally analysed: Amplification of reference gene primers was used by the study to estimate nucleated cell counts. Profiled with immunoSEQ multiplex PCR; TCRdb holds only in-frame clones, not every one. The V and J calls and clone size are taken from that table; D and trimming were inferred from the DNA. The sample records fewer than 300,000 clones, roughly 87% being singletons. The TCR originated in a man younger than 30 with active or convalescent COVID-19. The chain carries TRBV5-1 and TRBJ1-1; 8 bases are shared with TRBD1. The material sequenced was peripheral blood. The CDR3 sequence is CASSYGQGGNTEAFF. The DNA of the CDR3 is TGCGCCAGCAGCTACGGACAGGGAGGTAACACTGAAGCTTTCTTT.